This TCR beta chain was identified in a study of ipilimumab plus nivolumab after autologous stem cell transplantation. Whole-study findings and limits: TCR repertoire, Treg phenotype and gut microbiota reportedly support more study of this approach.

A remark on this clone: No antigen is known for it.

Ipilimumab, 1 mg/kg, started 14 to 28 days after autologous transplant. Dosing: nivolumab 3 mg/kg IV, weeks 1, 4, 7, 10, then every two weeks to week 26. Assay used: immunoSEQ multiplex PCR; TCRdb lists only in-frame clones, some missing. The sample includes tens of thousands of clones, around 93% of them seen just once. Germline V CDR1 and CDR2: SGHTA, FQGNSA. This CDR3 is built from 16 residues. Trimming pared 5 bases from V and 1 base from J, leaving 14 bases between. This clonotype originated in a male donor with multiple myeloma. V is TRBV7-2 and J is TRBJ2-2; maybe TRBD2 (5 bases). Specimen: PBMCs, collected in a trial of ipilimumab plus nivolumab as post-transplant consolidation. CDR3 sequence (DNA): TGTGCCAGCAGCCTCGGTGTGGCGGGGAACACCGGGGAGCTGTTTTTT. This codes for CASSLGVAGNTGELFF.